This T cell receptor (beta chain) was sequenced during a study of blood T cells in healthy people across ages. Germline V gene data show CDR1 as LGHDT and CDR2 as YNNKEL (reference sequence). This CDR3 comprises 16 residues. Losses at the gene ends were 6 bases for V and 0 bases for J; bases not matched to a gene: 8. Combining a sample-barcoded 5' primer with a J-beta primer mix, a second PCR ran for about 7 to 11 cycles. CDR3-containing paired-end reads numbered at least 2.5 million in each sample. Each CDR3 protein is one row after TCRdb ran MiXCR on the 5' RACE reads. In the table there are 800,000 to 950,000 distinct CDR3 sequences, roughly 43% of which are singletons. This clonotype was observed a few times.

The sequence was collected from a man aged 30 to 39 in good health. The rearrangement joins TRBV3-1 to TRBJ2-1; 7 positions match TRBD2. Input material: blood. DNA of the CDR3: TGTGCCAGCAGTAAGAGCGGGGAGATCTCCTACAATGAGCAGTTCTTC. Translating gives CASSKSGEISYNEQFF.